This is a list of T cell receptor beta chains from one sample in a study of vaccination effects on CD4 cells after COVID-19. The antigens these receptors bind are not known. Profiling relied on immunoSEQ multiplex PCR, and the TCRdb table lists in-frame clones only, not all of them. The sample has about 45,000 clones; about three quarters are singletons. The starting material was CD4+ T cells from PBMCs cultured with a peptide pool, obtained before COVID-19 vaccination. The source is a human donor who had a prior SARS-CoV-2 infection. Each CDR3 is given with its conserved first and last residue. The D gene is left open where the match is weak. Clone size, where shown, is once, few, many, or a class for clones that have expanded.

>18|few|TRBJ1-2|TRBV7-9|TRBD1
CASSLAGGRDRSNYGYTF
TGTGCCAGCAGCTTAGCCGGAGGGCGGGACAGATCGAACTATGGCTACACCTTC
>17|.|TRBJ2-7|TRBV13|TRBD1
CASSWESTGGKRGEQYF
TGTGCCAGCAGCTGGGAGTCGACAGGGGGAAAAAGAGGCGAGCAGTACTTC
>11|.|TRBJ2-1|TRBV29-1|.
CSADPDNEQFF
TGCAGCGCCGACCCAGACAATGAGCAGTTCTTC
>14|.|TRBJ1-1|TRBV5-4|.
CASSLEAGGTEAFF
TGTGCCAGCAGCTTGGAGGCAGGAGGCACTGAAGCTTTCTTT
>13|.|TRBJ1-2|TRBV7-9|TRBD1
CASSLQTGYGYTF
TGTGCCAGCAGCCTCCAGACAGGGTATGGCTACACCTTC
>13|.|TRBJ1-4|TRBV9|.
CASSRGGKEKLFF
TGTGCCAGCAGCCGGGGGGGCAAAGAAAAACTGTTTTTT
>14|.|TRBJ2-1|TRBV20-1|.
CSASRGALGNEQFF
TGCAGTGCTAGTCGGGGGGCACTTGGGAATGAGCAGTTCTTC
>15|few|TRBJ2-3|TRBV7-2|.
CASSSTSVLPDTQYF
TGTGCCAGCAGCTCCACTTCGGTCCTCCCAGATACGCAGTATTTT
>15|.|TRBJ2-7|TRBV7-6|TRBD1
CASSKGQRSSYEQYF
TGTGCCAGCAGCAAGGGACAGCGAAGCTCCTACGAGCAGTACTTC
>14|.|TRBJ2-7|TRBV7-2|.
CASSDGNTAYEQYF
TGTGCCAGCAGCGATGGAAACACCGCCTACGAGCAGTACTTC
>13|.|TRBJ2-1|TRBV29-1|.
CSVVRVSYNEQFF
TGCAGCGTGGTGAGGGTTTCCTACAATGAGCAGTTCTTC
>13|.|TRBJ1-5|TRBV7-2|TRBD1
CASSLDRNQPQHF
TGTGCCAGCAGCTTGGACAGGAATCAGCCCCAGCATTTT
>14|.|TRBJ2-7|TRBV3-1/TRBV3-2|TRBD2
CASSSSGTNYEQYF
TGTGCCAGCAGCTCTAGCGGGACTAATTACGAGCAGTACTTC
>14|.|TRBJ2-4|TRBV11-2|TRBD1
CASSPDRGGNIQYF
TGTGCCAGCAGCCCCGACAGGGGGGGGAACATTCAGTACTTC
>13|.|TRBJ2-3|TRBV12-3/TRBV12-4|TRBD1
CASNIGTGHTQYF
TGTGCCAGCAATATCGGGACAGGTCATACGCAGTATTTT
>14|.|TRBJ2-7|TRBV7-2|TRBD2
CASRVGGEYYEQYF
TGTGCCAGCAGGGTCGGGGGGGAATACTACGAGCAGTACTTC
>16|.|TRBJ1-2|TRBV5-5|.
CASSSLTGIRSEGYTF
TGTGCCAGCAGCTCCTTGACAGGTATAAGGTCAGAAGGCTACACCTTC
>17|once|TRBJ2-5|TRBV10-3|TRBD2
CAISTFKAGAGQETQYF
TGTGCCATCAGCACCTTCAAAGCGGGAGCAGGACAAGAGACCCAGTACTTC
>15|.|TRBJ2-7|TRBV7-8|TRBD1
CASSLEGQVWGEQYF
TGTGCCAGCAGCTTAGAAGGACAGGTTTGGGGAGAGCAGTACTTC
>14|few|TRBJ2-7|TRBV27|TRBD1
CASSSRGQVREQYF
TGTGCCAGCAGTTCTCGCGGACAGGTCCGCGAGCAGTACTTC
>15|.|TRBJ2-7|TRBV5-1|TRBD2
CASSWLAGGRYEQYF
TGCGCCAGCAGCTGGCTAGCGGGGGGGCGGTACGAGCAGTACTTC
>14|.|TRBJ2-7|TRBV5-1|TRBD2
CASNWAGGQDEQYF
TGCGCCAGCAACTGGGCGGGGGGGCAAGATGAGCAGTACTTC
>13|.|TRBJ2-1|TRBV3-1/TRBV3-2|.
CASSQEPYNEQFF
TGTGCCAGCAGCCAAGAACCTTACAATGAGCAGTTCTTC
>13|.|TRBJ1-5|TRBV6-4|.
CASSEFSGQPQHF
TGTGCCAGCAGTGAATTCTCGGGTCAGCCCCAGCATTTT
>15|.|TRBJ2-7|TRBV18|.
CASSPAPGVGYEQYF
TGTGCCAGCTCACCGGCCCCGGGGGTAGGCTACGAGCAGTACTTC
>16|.|TRBJ2-2|TRBV7-9|TRBD2
CASSLGTRQNTGELFF
TGTGCCAGCAGCTTGGGGACTAGACAGAACACCGGGGAGCTGTTTTTT
>12|.|TRBJ2-3|TRBV3-1/TRBV3-2|.
CASSQAWETQYF
TGTGCCAGCAGCCAAGCCTGGGAAACGCAGTATTTT
>13|.|TRBJ2-7|TRBV19|.
CASSILSDYEQYF
TGTGCCAGTAGCATCCTAAGTGACTACGAGCAGTACTTC
>15|.|TRBJ1-3|TRBV5-4|.
CASRTMTGRGNTIYF
TGTGCCAGCAGAACCATGACAGGTCGGGGAAACACCATATATTTT
>14|.|TRBJ1-1|TRBV6-5|.
CASTLSPVNTEAFF
TGTGCCAGCACCCTCTCCCCGGTTAACACTGAAGCTTTCTTT
>13|.|TRBJ2-1|TRBV24-1|.
CATGMNSYNEQFF
TGTGCCACCGGAATGAACTCCTACAATGAGCAGTTCTTC
>14|few|TRBJ1-1|TRBV11-2|.
CASSFRSWGTEAFF
TGTGCCAGCAGCTTCAGATCCTGGGGCACTGAAGCTTTCTTT
>13|.|TRBJ1-4|TRBV12-3/TRBV12-4|.
CASAGSTNEKLFF
TGTGCCAGTGCAGGGAGCACTAATGAAAAACTGTTTTTT
>14|.|TRBJ2-7|TRBV7-2|.
CASSLTLSSYEQYF
TGTGCCAGCAGCTTGACACTCAGCTCCTACGAGCAGTACTTC
>16|.|TRBJ1-5|TRBV30|.
CAWSIQGRDSNQPQHF
TGTGCCTGGAGTATCCAGGGTAGGGATAGCAATCAGCCCCAGCATTTT
>13|once|TRBJ2-3|TRBV2|.
CASSRQGGDTQYF
TGTGCCAGCAGTAGGCAGGGAGGAGATACGCAGTATTTT
>15|.|TRBJ2-1|TRBV7-9|TRBD1
CASSPRDRVYNEQFF
TGTGCCAGCAGCCCGCGGGACAGGGTCTACAATGAGCAGTTCTTC